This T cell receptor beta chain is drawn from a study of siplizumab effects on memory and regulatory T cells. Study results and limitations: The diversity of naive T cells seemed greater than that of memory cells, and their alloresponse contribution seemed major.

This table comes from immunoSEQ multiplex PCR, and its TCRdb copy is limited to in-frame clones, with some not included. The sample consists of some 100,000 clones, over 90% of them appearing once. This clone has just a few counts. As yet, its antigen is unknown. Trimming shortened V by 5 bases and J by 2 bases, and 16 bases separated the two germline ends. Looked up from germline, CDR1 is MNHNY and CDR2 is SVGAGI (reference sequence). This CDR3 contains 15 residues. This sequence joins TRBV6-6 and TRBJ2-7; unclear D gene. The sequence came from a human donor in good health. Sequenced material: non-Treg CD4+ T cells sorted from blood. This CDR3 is CASSPRPGFPYEQYF. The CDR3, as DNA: TGTGCCAGCAGTCCCCGACCAGGTTTCCCCTACGAGCAGTACTTC.